The present entry profiles one TCR beta chain with its context. The table came from immunoSEQ multiplex PCR; TCRdb's copy has only in-frame clones and leaves some out. The sample holds about 190,000 clones, roughly 80% seen once. The data originate from a study of blood T cell repertoires in COVID-19. Study at large: Acute and convalescent COVID-19 specimens originated in the United States, Italy and Spain.

Germline V gene data show CDR1 as MNHEY and CDR2 as SVGAGI. This CDR3 has 13 amino acids. V was trimmed by 10 bases and J by 1 base, leaving 11 bases between them. The sequence was obtained from a man aged 45 to 65 who had recovered from COVID-19. This chain links TRBV6-5 with TRBJ1-5; D call uncertain. Sequenced: peripheral blood. In DNA form, the CDR3 reads TGTGCCACCCAGGTCGGCAGCAATCAGCCCCAGCATTTT. Its translation: CATQVGSNQPQHF.